This entry features one TCR beta chain sequence. This entry belongs to a study of cytomegalovirus exposure and HLA in healthy donors. At the level of the study: Approximately 180 million T cells yielded approximately 100 million unique TCR beta sequences, as an earlier analysis found.

The V end was cut by 1 base, the J end by 7 bases, with 7 bases between. CDR1 and CDR2 (germline): DFQATT, SNEGSKA (reference sequence). The CDR3 has 11 residues. The PCR was carried out with 60 Vbeta primers and 13 Jbeta primers. Clones were read by immunoSEQ multiplex PCR, and TCRdb kept only the in-frame ones, dropping some. The sample shows approximately 54,000 clones, under 90% of them seen only once. The receptor was isolated from a woman in her late teens or twenties in good health and CMV-seronegative. The rearrangement links TRBV20-1 to TRBJ1-2; a possible D gene is TRBD1 (5 bases). The sequenced material came from PBMCs. The CDR3 sequence: CSARVGGGYTF. The CDR3 DNA reads as TGCAGTGCTAGAGTCGGGGGTGGCTACACCTTC.